This TCR beta chain was observed in a study of blood T cell repertoires in COVID-19. Profiling relied on immunoSEQ multiplex PCR, and the TCRdb table lists in-frame clones only, not all of them. The data contain about 240,000 clones, about 85% of them singletons. The origin of this receptor is a man aged 55 to 70 who had recovered from COVID-19. The specimen was peripheral blood.

The CDR3 bases are TGTGCCAGCACTCGAAGGGGACTAGCGGGGGCCCAAGAGACCCAGTACTTC. Its translation is CASTRRGLAGAQETQYF. The rearrangement joins TRBV2 to TRBJ2-5, with TRBD2 identical over 14 bases. V dropped 7 bases and J dropped 1; count of bases not matched to a gene: 8. Germline loops: CDR1 SNHLY, CDR2 FYNNEI. The CDR3 is made up of 17 amino acids.